This T cell receptor (beta chain) was sequenced during a study of molecular identifiers for immune sequencing clone quantification. Study conclusions and caveats: With a barcode shared among identical TCR molecules, highly expanded clone sizes could be underestimated.

J lost 6 bases, V lost 5 bases, and 11 bases had no gene match. CDR3 length: 15 residues. The germline V gene has CDR1 SGHAT and CDR2 FQNNGV. It was with previously described methods and listed TCR primers that bulk TCR libraries were made. MiXCR, run by TCRdb on the PCR reads, gives a single entry per CDR3 protein. The table records some 320,000 distinct CDR3 sequences, roughly 23% of them present only once. This clonotype has ten or more counts. The target antigen is unknown. The sorting of naive CD8 T cells used the CD8+CD4-CCR7+CD45RA+ phenotype. The sample consisted of naive CD8+ T cells from blood, with Jurkat cell RNA spiked in. Subset of the sample: FACS-sorted CD8+CD4-CCR7+CD45RA+ naive T cells. The clonotype was recovered from a human donor in good health. Some libraries in this study had Jurkat cell RNA spiked in. The rearrangement uses TRBV11-2 and TRBJ2-3, with TRBD2 identical over 7 bases. CDR3 region: CASSPLGGSRDTQYF. The CDR3 nucleotides are TGTGCCAGCAGCCCCCTTGGCGGGAGCCGCGATACGCAGTATTTT. The complete variable domain, with remaining parts taken from reference TRBV11-2 and TRBJ2-3, reads EAGVAQSPRYKIIEKRQSVAFWCNPISGHATLYWYQQILGQGPKLLIQFQNNGVVDDSQLPKDRFSAERLKGVDSTLKIQPAKLEDSAVYLCASSPLGGSRDTQYFGPGTRLTVL.